Listed here are 10 T cell receptor beta chains from one sample, sequenced in a study of Ad26.COV2.S vaccination and SARS-CoV-2 variants (dated by TCRdb to the early 2020s). Library creation used the immunoSEQ multiplex PCR assay. TCRdb limited this immuneACCESS table to in-frame rearrangements with V and J called. A share of clones is missing; checked studies link under half to unresolved V genes, and the rest is unexplained. This sample holds hundreds of thousands of clones; approximately 92% were observed only once. Approximately 2.5% of the sample lies in the top ten. The intended sense of this specimen's treatment or condition label: 19 received Ad26.COV2.S at low or high dose, single or two shots; 5 received placebo; per-sample allocation not given. Repertoires of vaccine and placebo recipients were sequenced from samples taken on day 63 after the first injection. The starting material was peripheral blood, obtained in a trial of Ad26.COV2.S vaccine versus placebo. The source of these receptors is a person aged 18 to 59 who received the Ad26.COV2.S COVID-19 vaccine or a placebo.

The V gene is TRBV6-5, the J gene TRBJ2-3; no clear D gene. This CDR3 contains 12 residues. Per germline, CDR1 MNHEY and CDR2 SVGAGI. The V gene lost 5 bases and the J gene lost 10 bases, with 13 bases spanning the gap. The CDR3 nucleotides are TGTGCCAGCAGTCCCAACCCCACGTCGCAGTATTTT. Residues: CASSPNPTSQYF.

The chain combines TRBV2 with TRBJ2-2; 11 positions agree with TRBD2. Germline V gives CDR1 SNHLY, CDR2 FYNNEI. V gave up 6 bases and J gave up 2 bases; unmatched junction bases: 5. The CDR3 has 16 amino acids. CDR3 nucleotide sequence: TGTGCCAGCAGCCTAGCGGGAGGTACAAACACCGGGGAGCTGTTTTTT. It specifies CASSLAGGTNTGELFF.

The chain is built from TRBV7-2 and TRBJ1-1; 7 nucleotides agree with TRBD1. V lost 3 bases and J lost 4; bases outside the gene matches: 8. Germline V gives CDR1 SGHTA, CDR2 FQGNSA. The CDR3 is made up of 15 amino acids. This chain's CDR3 is CASSFLQGKGTEAFF. CDR3 nucleotide sequence: TGTGCCAGCAGCTTCCTACAGGGGAAGGGCACTGAAGCTTTCTTT.

This clone was detected once. V usage is TRBV6-5 and J usage is TRBJ1-1, with 7 bases aligning to TRBD1. CDR3 length equals 13 residues. Germline loops: CDR1 MNHEY, CDR2 SVGAGI. After removal of 10 bases from V and 1 base from J, the junction contained 6 bases not matched to a gene. Here the CDR3 reads CAIEGAWNTEAFF. The CDR3, as DNA: TGTGCCATCGAGGGGGCTTGGAACACTGAAGCTTTCTTT.

Turning to this clone: The sample holds other DNA sequences that translate to the same CDR3. The chain employs TRBV5-4 and TRBJ2-1; TRBD2 matches 9 bases. The V segment lost 0 bases and the J segment 4 bases; nucleotides outside the gene matches: 2. Germline loops: CDR1 SGHNT, CDR2 YYREEE (reference sequence). This CDR3 spans 15 amino acids. CDR3: CASSLGLAGYNEQFF. CDR3 in DNA: TGTGCCAGCAGCTTGGGGCTAGCGGGATACAATGAGCAGTTCTTC. The variable domain in full, with the rest retrieved from reference TRBV5-4 and TRBJ2-1, is ETGVTQSPTHLIKTRGQQVTLRCSSQSGHNTVSWYQQALGQGPQFIFQYYREEENGRGNFPPRFSGLQFPNYSSELNVNALELDDSALYLCASSLGLAGYNEQFFGPGTRLTVL.

The gene calls are TRBV6-1 and TRBJ1-1; no definite D call. The CDR3 is 16 amino acids. The germline V gene has CDR1 MNHNS and CDR2 SASEGT. V lost 2 bases, J lost 4 bases, and 17 bases lay in between. In nucleotides, the CDR3 is TGTGCCAGCAGTGAAAATGTCGGGGTTCGGAGCACTGAAGCTTTCTTT. It yields the protein CASSENVGVRSTEAFF.

The rearrangement joins TRBV24-1 to TRBJ2-1; a weak D match, TRBD2 (7 bases). The CDR3 is 16 amino acids. The germline V and J ends were trimmed by 6 bases and 9 bases, with 23 bases remaining between them. The germline V gene encodes CDR1 KGHDR and CDR2 SFDVKD. CDR3 nucleotides: TGTGCCACCAGTTTTGGTGGGGGGGCCCGCGCGATTGAGCAGTTCTTC. Translation gives CATSFGGGARAIEQFF.

This chain uses TRBV5-1 with TRBJ2-2, with D unresolved. The CDR3 is 13 amino acids. CDR1 SGHRS and CDR2 YFSETQ come from the germline V gene. V lost 4 bases and J lost 7, with 11 bases in between. Here the CDR3 DNA reads TGCGCCAGCAGCGCGGTCGTGAGCGGGGAGCTGTTTTTT. Translated: CASSAVVSGELFF.

The V and J genes are TRBV7-2 and TRBJ1-2; the match to TRBD1 covers 7 bases. The CDR3 sequence is 15 residues long. V dropped 5 bases and J dropped 7; count of bases not matched to a gene: 13. Germline V gives CDR1 SGHTA, CDR2 FQGNSA. The CDR3 nucleotides are TGTGCCAGCAGCGAGCGGACAGGAGCGATTTCTGGCTACACCTTC. It encodes CASSERTGAISGYTF.

V and J are TRBV19 and TRBJ1-3; D perhaps matches TRBD1 (6 bases). Looked up from germline, CDR1 is LNHDA and CDR2 is SQIVND (reference sequence). Trimming cost V 6 bases and J 2 bases, with 11 bases left between them. The CDR3 sequence is 14 residues long. DNA for the CDR3: TGTGCCAGTAGCGCCCGGACAGCTGGAAACACCATATATTTT. This translates into CASSARTAGNTIYF. Full variable domain (missing parts from reference TRBV19 and TRBJ1-3): DGGITQSPKYLFRKEGQNVTLSCEQNLNHDAMYWYRQDPGQGLRLIYYSQIVNDFQKGDIAEGYSVSREKKESFPLTVTSAQKNPTAFYLCASSARTAGNTIYFGEGSWLTVV.